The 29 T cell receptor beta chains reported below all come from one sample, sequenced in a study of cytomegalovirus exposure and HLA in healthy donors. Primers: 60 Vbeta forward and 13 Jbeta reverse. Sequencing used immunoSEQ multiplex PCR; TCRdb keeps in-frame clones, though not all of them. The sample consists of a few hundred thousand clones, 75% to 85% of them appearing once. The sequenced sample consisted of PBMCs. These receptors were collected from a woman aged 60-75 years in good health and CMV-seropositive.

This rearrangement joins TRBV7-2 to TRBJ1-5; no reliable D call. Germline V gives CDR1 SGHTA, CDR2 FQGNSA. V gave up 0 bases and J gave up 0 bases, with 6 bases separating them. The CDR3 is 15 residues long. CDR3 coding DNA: TGTGCCAGCAGCTTAGCGCCCAGTAGCAATCAGCCCCAGCATTTT. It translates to CASSLAPSSNQPQHF.

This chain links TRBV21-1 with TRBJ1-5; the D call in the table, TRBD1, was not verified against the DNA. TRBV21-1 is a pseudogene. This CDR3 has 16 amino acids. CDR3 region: CASSIRQGGSDQPQHF. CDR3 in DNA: TGTGCCAGCAGCATCCGACAGGGGGGTAGTGATCAGCCCCAGCATTTT.

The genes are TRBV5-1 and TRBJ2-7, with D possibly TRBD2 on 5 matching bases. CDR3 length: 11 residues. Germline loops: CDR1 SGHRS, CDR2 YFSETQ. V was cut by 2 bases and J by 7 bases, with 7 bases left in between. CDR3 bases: TGCGCCAGCAGCTTAACGGGGGAGCAGTACTTC. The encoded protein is CASSLTGEQYF.

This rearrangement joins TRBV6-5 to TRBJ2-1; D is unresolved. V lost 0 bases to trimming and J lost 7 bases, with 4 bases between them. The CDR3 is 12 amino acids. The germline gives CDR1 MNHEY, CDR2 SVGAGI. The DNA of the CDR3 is TGTGCCAGCAGTTACTCAGCAAATGAGCAGTTCTTC. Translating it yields CASSYSANEQFF.

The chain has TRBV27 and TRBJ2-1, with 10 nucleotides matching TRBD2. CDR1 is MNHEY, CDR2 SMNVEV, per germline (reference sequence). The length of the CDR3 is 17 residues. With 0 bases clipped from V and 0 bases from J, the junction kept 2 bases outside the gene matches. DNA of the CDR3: TGTGCCAGCAGTTTATCGGGACTAGCGCCCTCCTACAATGAGCAGTTCTTC. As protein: CASSLSGLAPSYNEQFF.

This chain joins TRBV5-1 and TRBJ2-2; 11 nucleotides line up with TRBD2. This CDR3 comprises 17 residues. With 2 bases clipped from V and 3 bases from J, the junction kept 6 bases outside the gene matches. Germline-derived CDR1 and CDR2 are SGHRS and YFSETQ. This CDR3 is CASSLDPGLADTGELFF. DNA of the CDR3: TGCGCCAGCAGCTTAGACCCGGGACTAGCGGACACCGGGGAGCTGTTTTTT.

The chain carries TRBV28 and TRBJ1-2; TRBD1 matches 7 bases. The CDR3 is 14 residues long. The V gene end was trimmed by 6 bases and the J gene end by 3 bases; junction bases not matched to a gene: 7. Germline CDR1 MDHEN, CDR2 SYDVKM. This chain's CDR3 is CASRPGQTHYGYTF. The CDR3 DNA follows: TGTGCCAGCAGACCGGGACAGACACACTATGGCTACACCTTC.

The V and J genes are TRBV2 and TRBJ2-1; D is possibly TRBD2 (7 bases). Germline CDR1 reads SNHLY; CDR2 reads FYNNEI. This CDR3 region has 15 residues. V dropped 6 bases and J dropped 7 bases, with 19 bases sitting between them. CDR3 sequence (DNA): TGTGCCAGCAGCGTCTTGGAGGGGGGGGCGAATGAGCAGTTCTTC. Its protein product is CASSVLEGGANEQFF.

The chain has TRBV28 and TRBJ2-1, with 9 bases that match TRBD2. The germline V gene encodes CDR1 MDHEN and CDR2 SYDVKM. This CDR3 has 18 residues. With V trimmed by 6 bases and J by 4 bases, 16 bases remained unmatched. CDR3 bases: TGTGCCAGCAGCCCCCGAGTTGGGGCGGGGGGGGCTTACAATGAGCAGTTCTTC. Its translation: CASSPRVGAGGAYNEQFF.

CDR3 nucleotide sequence: TGCGCCAGCAGTGGTGCAGGGGTATACAATGAGCAGTTCTTC. Translated, it gives CASSGAGVYNEQFF. The V gene is TRBV10-1, the J gene TRBJ2-1; the D gene is possibly TRBD1 (6 bases). The CDR3 consists of 14 residues. Germline CDR1 WNHNN, CDR2 SYGVQD (reference sequence). Trimming stripped 4 bases from V and 4 bases from J, with 11 bases between.

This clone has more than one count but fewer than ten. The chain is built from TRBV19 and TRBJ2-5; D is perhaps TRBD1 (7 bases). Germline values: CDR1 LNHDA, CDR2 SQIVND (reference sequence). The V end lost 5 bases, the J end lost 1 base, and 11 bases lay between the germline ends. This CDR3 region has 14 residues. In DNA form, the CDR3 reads TGTGCCAGTAGTGCGGGACAGCCCCAAGAGACCCAGTACTTC. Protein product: CASSAGQPQETQYF.

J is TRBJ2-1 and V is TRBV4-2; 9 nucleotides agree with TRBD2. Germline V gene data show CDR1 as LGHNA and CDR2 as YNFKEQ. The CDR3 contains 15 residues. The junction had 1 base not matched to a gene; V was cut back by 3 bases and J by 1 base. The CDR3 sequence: CASSQAGGSYNEQFF. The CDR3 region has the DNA TGTGCCAGCAGCCAGGCGGGGGGGTCCTACAATGAGCAGTTCTTC.

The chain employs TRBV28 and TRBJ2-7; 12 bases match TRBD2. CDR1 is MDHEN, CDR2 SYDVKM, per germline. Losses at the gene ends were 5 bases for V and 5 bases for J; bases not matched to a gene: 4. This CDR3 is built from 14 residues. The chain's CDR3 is CASSPSGRVDEQYF. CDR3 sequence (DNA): TGTGCCAGCAGTCCTAGCGGGAGGGTTGACGAGCAGTACTTC.

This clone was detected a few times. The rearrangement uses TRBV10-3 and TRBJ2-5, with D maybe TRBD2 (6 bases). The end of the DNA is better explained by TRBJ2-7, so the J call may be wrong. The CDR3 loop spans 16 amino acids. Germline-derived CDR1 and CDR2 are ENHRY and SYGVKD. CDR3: CATGDSERAKTYEQYF. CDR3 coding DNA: TGTGCCACCGGCGACTCCGAGCGGGCGAAAACCTACGAGCAGTACTTC.

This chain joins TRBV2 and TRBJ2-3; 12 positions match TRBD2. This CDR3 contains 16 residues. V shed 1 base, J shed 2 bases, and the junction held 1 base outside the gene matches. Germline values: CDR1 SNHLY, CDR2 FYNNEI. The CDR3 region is CASSEGTSGDTDTQYF. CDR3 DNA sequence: TGTGCCAGCAGTGAAGGGACTAGCGGGGACACAGATACGCAGTATTTT. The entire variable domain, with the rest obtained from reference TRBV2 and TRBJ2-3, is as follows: EPEVTQTPSHQVTQMGQEVILRCVPISNHLYFYWYRQILGQKVEFLVSFYNNEISEKSEIFDDQFSVERPDGSNFTLKIRSTKLEDSAMYFCASSEGTSGDTDTQYFGPGTRLTVL.

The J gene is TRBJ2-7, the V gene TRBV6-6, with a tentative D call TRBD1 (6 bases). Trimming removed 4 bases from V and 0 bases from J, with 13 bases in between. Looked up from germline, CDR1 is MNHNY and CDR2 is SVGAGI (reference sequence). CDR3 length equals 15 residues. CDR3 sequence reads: CASSSYRDTSYEQYF. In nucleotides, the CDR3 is TGTGCCAGCAGTTCCTATCGGGACACCTCCTACGAGCAGTACTTC.

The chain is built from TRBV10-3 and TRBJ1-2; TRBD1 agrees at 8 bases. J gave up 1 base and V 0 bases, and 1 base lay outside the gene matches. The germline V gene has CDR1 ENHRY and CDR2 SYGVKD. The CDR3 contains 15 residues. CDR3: CAISESTGGNYGYTF. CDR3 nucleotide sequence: TGTGCCATCAGTGAGTCCACAGGGGGTAACTATGGCTACACCTTC.

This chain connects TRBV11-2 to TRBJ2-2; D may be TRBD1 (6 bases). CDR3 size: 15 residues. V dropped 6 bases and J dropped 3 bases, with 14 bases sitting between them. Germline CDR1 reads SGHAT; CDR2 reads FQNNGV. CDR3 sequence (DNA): TGTGCCAGCAGAACCAGGGGAAGTGACACCGGGGAGCTGTTTTTT. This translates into CASRTRGSDTGELFF.

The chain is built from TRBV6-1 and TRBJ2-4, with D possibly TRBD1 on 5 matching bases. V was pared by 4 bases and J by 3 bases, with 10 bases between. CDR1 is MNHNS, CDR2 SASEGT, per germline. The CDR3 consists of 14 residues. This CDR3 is CASSVGVGKNIQYF. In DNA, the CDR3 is TGTGCCAGCAGTGTAGGGGTGGGCAAAAACATTCAGTACTTC.

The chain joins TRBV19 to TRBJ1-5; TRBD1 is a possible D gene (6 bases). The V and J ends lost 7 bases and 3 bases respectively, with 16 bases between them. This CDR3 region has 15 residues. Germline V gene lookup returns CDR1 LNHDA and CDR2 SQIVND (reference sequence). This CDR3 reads CASKLGGGHNQPQHF. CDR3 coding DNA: TGTGCCAGTAAACTGGGGGGGGGACACAATCAGCCCCAGCATTTT.

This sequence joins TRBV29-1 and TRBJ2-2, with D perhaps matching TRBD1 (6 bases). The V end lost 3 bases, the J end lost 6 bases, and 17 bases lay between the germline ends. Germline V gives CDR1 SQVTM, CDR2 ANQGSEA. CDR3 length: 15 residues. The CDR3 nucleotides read TGCAGCGTTGAGAAGGGTGGGGGCGAGGCCGGGGAGCTGTTTTTT. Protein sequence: CSVEKGGGEAGELFF.

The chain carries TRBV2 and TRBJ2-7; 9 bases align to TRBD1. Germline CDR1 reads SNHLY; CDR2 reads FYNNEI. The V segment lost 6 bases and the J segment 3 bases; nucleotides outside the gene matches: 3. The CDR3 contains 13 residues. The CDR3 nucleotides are TGTGCCAGCAGGACGGGACAGGGCTACGAGCAGTACTTC. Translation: CASRTGQGYEQYF.

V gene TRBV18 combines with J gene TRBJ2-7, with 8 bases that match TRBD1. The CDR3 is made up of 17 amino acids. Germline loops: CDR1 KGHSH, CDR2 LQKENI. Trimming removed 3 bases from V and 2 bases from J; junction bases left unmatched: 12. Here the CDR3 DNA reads TGTGCCAGCTCACCCAACTTAGGACAGGGCAAGCCCTACGAGCAGTACTTC. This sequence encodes CASSPNLGQGKPYEQYF. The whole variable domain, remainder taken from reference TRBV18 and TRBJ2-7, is NAGVMQNPRHLVRRRGQEARLRCSPMKGHSHVYWYRQLPEEGLKFMVYLQKENIIDESGMPKERFSAEFPKEGPSILRIQQVVRGDSAAYFCASSPNLGQGKPYEQYFGPGTRLTVT.

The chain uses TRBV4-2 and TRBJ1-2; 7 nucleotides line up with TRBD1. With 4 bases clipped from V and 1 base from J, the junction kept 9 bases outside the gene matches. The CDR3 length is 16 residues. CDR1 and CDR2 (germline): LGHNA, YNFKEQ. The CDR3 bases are TGTGCCAGCAGCCTCATGGGACAGCAATTTAACTATGGCTACACCTTC. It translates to CASSLMGQQFNYGYTF.

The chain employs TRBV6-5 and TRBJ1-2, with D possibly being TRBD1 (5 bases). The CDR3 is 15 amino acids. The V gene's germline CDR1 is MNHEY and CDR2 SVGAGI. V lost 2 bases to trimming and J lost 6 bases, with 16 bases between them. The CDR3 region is CASSYHIWGGDGYTF. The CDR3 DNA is TGTGCCAGCAGTTACCACATATGGGGGGGGGATGGCTACACCTTC.

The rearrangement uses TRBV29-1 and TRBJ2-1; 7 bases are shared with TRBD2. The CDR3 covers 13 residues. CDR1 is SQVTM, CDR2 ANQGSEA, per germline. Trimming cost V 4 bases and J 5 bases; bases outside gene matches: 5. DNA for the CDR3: TGCAGCGTTGCTCCCGGGACTAACAATGAGCAGTTCTTC. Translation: CSVAPGTNNEQFF.

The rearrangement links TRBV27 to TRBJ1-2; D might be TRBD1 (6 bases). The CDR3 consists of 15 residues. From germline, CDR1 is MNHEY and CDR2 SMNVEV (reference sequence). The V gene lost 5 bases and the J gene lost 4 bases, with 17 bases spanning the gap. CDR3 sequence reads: CASSTLTGLSYGYTF. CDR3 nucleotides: TGTGCCAGCAGTACCTTGACAGGACTCTCCTATGGCTACACCTTC.

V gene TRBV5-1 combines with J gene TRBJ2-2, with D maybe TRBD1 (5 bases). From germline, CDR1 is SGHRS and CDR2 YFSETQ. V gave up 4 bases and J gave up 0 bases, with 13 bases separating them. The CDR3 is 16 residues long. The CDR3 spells CASSGAAETNTGELFF. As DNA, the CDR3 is TGCGCCAGCAGCGGGGCCGCGGAGACGAACACCGGGGAGCTGTTTTTT.

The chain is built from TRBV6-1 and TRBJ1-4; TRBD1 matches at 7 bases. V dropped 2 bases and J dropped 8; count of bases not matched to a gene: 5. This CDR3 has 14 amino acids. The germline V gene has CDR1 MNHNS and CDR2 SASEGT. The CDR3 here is CASSESFRGEKLFF. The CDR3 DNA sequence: TGTGCCAGCAGTGAATCGTTCAGGGGGGAAAAACTGTTTTTT.